The source of this T cell receptor (beta chain) is a study of vaccination effects on CD4 cells after COVID-19. Study conclusions and caveats: The study found marked clonal contraction of infection- and vaccine-induced clones late after vaccination. Healthy vaccinees' vaccine-induced clones included only 1 of 255 cross-reacting with common cold coronaviruses.

Method: immunoSEQ multiplex PCR; TCRdb's copy keeps in-frame clones and lacks some. Here the sample spans tens of thousands of clones, around 76% being singletons. This clone was detected only once. Its antigen is currently unknown. Using viral peptide pools, the ViraFEST assay grew out antigen-specific CD4+ T cells prior to sequencing. Subsequent to a culture period of about ten days, CD4+ T cells were isolated. Vaccine recipients, nucleocapsid antibody negative, had no prior SARS-CoV-2 infection. In culture with 10 IU/ml IL-2 and approximately 9.1 ug/ml peptides, PBMC were grown at a few million per well. The sequence was obtained from a human donor who received a COVID-19 vaccine. This sample comprised CD4+ T cells from PBMCs cultured with HCoV-229E spike peptides, obtained before COVID-19 vaccination.

CDR3 region: CASSEVYKTPDTQYF. Here the CDR3 DNA reads TGTGCCAGCAGTGAAGTTTACAAAACCCCAGATACGCAGTATTTT. The chain is built from TRBV6-1 and TRBJ2-3; the D is unclear. The CDR3 length is 15 residues. Per the germline V gene, CDR1 is MNHNS and CDR2 is SASEGT. The V end was cut by 1 base, the J end by 4 bases, with 12 bases between.